This note documents a single TCR beta chain sequence. Original data processing: Reference gene primer amplification in the assay estimated nucleated cell counts. Clones were read by immunoSEQ multiplex PCR, and TCRdb kept only the in-frame ones, dropping some. V and J calls and clone size follow that table, whereas D and trimming were derived from the DNA. The sample records a few hundred thousand clones, about 90% being singletons. The Seattle patients, enrolled during active infection, were followed longitudinally. This entry comes from a study of blood T cell repertoires in COVID-19. On the study more broadly: The cDNA or gDNA used as material had been derived from T cells, B-cell-depleted T cells, or PBMCs.

This clonotype originated in a young man with COVID-19, enrolled during active disease. Specimen: peripheral blood.

CDR3 loop: CASSQKRAGAPLHF. The CDR3 bases are TGCGCCAGCAGCCAAAAACGAGCCGGGGCACCCCTCCACTTT. The chain carries TRBV4-1 and TRBJ1-6, with D hard to call. V was pared by 2 bases and J by 11 bases, with 13 bases between. Per the germline V gene, CDR1 is MGHRA and CDR2 is YSYEKL. The CDR3 contains 14 residues.